These T cell receptor beta chains were read from a single sample in a study of cytomegalovirus exposure and HLA in healthy donors. Only in-frame clones appear in the TCRdb table, and some are missing; sequencing was by immunoSEQ multiplex PCR. The sample holds about 95,000 clones, around four fifths seen once. The sequenced sample was PBMCs. The receptors come from a young man in good health and CMV-seropositive. Each CDR3 is given with its conserved first and last residue. D genes are given only for firm matches. Clone size is stated in some rows and not others, as once, few, many or a class when expanded.

length,J,V,size,D,CDR3,DNA
16,TRBJ1-2,TRBV5-1,NA,NA,CASARRPESEMVGYTF,TGCGCCAGCGCGAGGCGCCCCGAGAGCGAGATGGTCGGCTACACCTTC
16,TRBJ2-3,TRBV5-1,NA,TRBD1,CASSLEGGVPADTQYF,TGCGCCAGCAGCTTGGAAGGGGGCGTTCCGGCAGATACGCAGTATTTT
14,TRBJ2-1,TRBV27,NA,NA,CASSPRRGLDEQFF,TGTGCCAGCAGCCCAAGGCGGGGCTTGGATGAGCAGTTCTTC
13,TRBJ2-7,TRBV2,many,TRBD1,CAITPGQSHEQYF,TGTGCCATTACCCCGGGACAGAGCCACGAGCAGTACTTC
15,TRBJ2-1,TRBV5-4,NA,TRBD1,CASSLGTGGLNKQFF,TGTGCCAGCAGCCTTGGGACAGGGGGCTTAAATAAGCAGTTCTTC
15,TRBJ2-2,TRBV28,NA,NA,CASSLEGVYTGELFF,TGTGCCAGCAGTTTAGAGGGAGTATACACCGGGGAGCTGTTTTTT
13,TRBJ2-7,TRBV7-7,NA,TRBD1,CASSPDRNHEQYF,TGTGCCAGCAGCCCGGACAGGAATCACGAGCAGTACTTC
17,TRBJ1-3,TRBV4-3,few,TRBD1,CASSQETQGASGNTIYF,TGCGCCAGCAGCCAAGAGACTCAGGGGGCCTCTGGAAACACCATATATTTT
17,TRBJ2-7,TRBV4-1,NA,TRBD1,CASSQELANRGRYEQYF,TGCGCCAGCAGCCAAGAACTCGCGAACAGGGGTCGGTACGAGCAGTACTTC
12,TRBJ2-1,TRBV30,NA,NA,CAWRPDSAEQFF,TGTGCCTGGAGACCAGACAGCGCTGAGCAGTTCTTC
16,TRBJ2-7,TRBV27,NA,TRBD2,CASSLRLAGLSYEQYF,TGTGCCAGCAGTTTACGACTAGCGGGATTGTCCTACGAGCAGTACTTC
15,TRBJ2-5,TRBV6-5,NA,TRBD1,CASRKKQGFGETQYF,TGTGCCAGCAGAAAGAAACAGGGGTTTGGAGAGACCCAGTACTTC
13,TRBJ2-2,TRBV5-8,NA,NA,CASSLFRGGELFF,TGTGCCAGCAGCTTGTTTCGGGGCGGGGAGCTGTTTTTT
15,TRBJ1-1,TRBV27,NA,NA,CASSLSPRLNTEAFF,TGTGCCAGCAGTTTATCGCCCAGGCTGAACACTGAAGCTTTCTTT
18,TRBJ2-2,TRBV19,NA,TRBD2,CASCNMAGAREYTGELFF,TGTGCCAGTTGTAATATGGCGGGAGCGAGGGAGTACACCGGGGAGCTGTTTTTT
15,TRBJ2-7,TRBV4-1,NA,TRBD1,CASSHHRDRGYEQYF,TGCGCCAGCAGCCACCACCGGGACAGGGGGTACGAGCAGTACTTC
15,TRBJ2-2,TRBV28,NA,TRBD2,CASSLKRGVTGELFF,TGTGCCAGCAGTTTAAAGCGGGGGGTTACCGGGGAGCTGTTTTTT
17,TRBJ2-1,TRBV27,NA,TRBD2,CASSFRFSGRDYNEQFF,TGTGCCAGCAGTTTTAGGTTTTCCGGGAGGGACTACAATGAGCAGTTCTTC
12,TRBJ1-1,TRBV29-1,NA,NA,CSVDPDRTEAFF,TGCAGCGTTGACCCTGACAGGACTGAAGCTTTCTTT
17,TRBJ1-6,TRBV27,NA,NA,CASSLDRRGSYNSPLHF,TGTGCCAGCAGTTTGGACAGAAGGGGCTCCTATAATTCACCCCTCCACTTT
14,TRBJ2-7,TRBV18,NA,TRBD1,CASSPGQGSYEQYF,TGTGCCAGCTCACCGGGACAGGGTTCTTACGAGCAGTACTTC
16,TRBJ2-1,TRBV27,NA,TRBD2,CASSLSYLAGYNEQFF,TGTGCCAGCAGTTTATCGTACCTAGCGGGATATAATGAGCAGTTCTTC
15,TRBJ2-7,TRBV15,once,TRBD1,CATSPAGTGPYEQYF,TGTGCCACCAGCCCAGCGGGGACAGGGCCTTACGAGCAGTACTTC
14,TRBJ1-6,TRBV30,NA,TRBD1,CAWSRQGYNSPLHF,TGTGCCTGGAGCCGACAGGGCTATAATTCACCCCTCCACTTT
13,TRBJ1-5,TRBV19,once,NA,CASRLGGNQPQHF,TGTGCCAGTAGGCTCGGGGGCAATCAGCCCCAGCATTTT
16,TRBJ2-1,TRBV27,NA,TRBD2,CASTPVWGGLHNEQFF,TGTGCCAGCACTCCTGTTTGGGGAGGGCTCCACAATGAGCAGTTCTTC
14,TRBJ2-5,TRBV27,NA,NA,CASSLPGSRETQYF,TGTGCCAGCAGTTTGCCGGGGTCGAGGGAGACCCAGTACTTC
14,TRBJ1-1,TRBV28,NA,NA,CASSLGGLGTEAFF,TGTGCCAGCAGTTTAGGGGGCTTGGGCACTGAAGCTTTCTTT
15,TRBJ2-7,TRBV5-1,NA,NA,CASSFLVGERYEQYF,TGCGCCAGCAGCTTCTTGGTCGGGGAACGCTACGAGCAGTACTTC
17,TRBJ2-6,TRBV25-1,NA,NA,CASQKPGTLTGANVLTF,TGTGCCAGCCAAAAACCCGGGACACTTACTGGGGCCAACGTCCTGACTTTC
14,TRBJ1-1,TRBV19,NA,NA,CASRQQLLNTEAFF,TGTGCCAGTCGGCAACAGCTTCTCAACACTGAAGCTTTCTTT
15,TRBJ2-1,TRBV2,NA,TRBD2,CASSKSGRLTDEQFF,TGTGCCAGCAGTAAAAGCGGGAGGTTAACCGATGAGCAGTTCTTC
15,TRBJ2-7,TRBV5-5,NA,TRBD1,CASSLQGATSYEQYF,TGTGCCAGCAGCTTGCAGGGGGCAACCTCCTACGAGCAGTACTTC
15,TRBJ2-3,TRBV5-1,NA,TRBD1,CASSPGQGGPDTQYF,TGCGCCAGCAGCCCAGGACAGGGGGGCCCAGATACGCAGTATTTT
16,TRBJ1-2,TRBV7-9,NA,NA,CASSLGRARANYGYTF,TGTGCCAGCAGCTTAGGTCGGGCCAGGGCTAACTATGGCTACACCTTC
13,TRBJ1-2,TRBV30,NA,TRBD1,CAWKGQGVDGYTF,TGTGCCTGGAAAGGGCAGGGGGTAGATGGCTACACCTTC
13,TRBJ1-4,TRBV10-3,NA,NA,CAIRPGGNEKLFF,TGTGCCATCAGGCCGGGGGGTAATGAAAAACTGTTTTTT
16,TRBJ1-3,TRBV13,NA,NA,CASSLRLGRSGNTIYF,TGTGCCAGCAGCTTACGTCTAGGTCGCTCTGGAAACACCATATATTTT
18,TRBJ2-1,TRBV4-3,NA,TRBD2,CASSHGPKTSGSYNEQFF,TGCGCCAGCAGCCACGGGCCAAAGACTAGCGGGAGCTACAATGAGCAGTTCTTC
15,TRBJ2-1,TRBV4-3,NA,TRBD1,CASSQGQGRYNEQFF,TGCGCCAGCAGCCAAGGACAGGGGCGCTACAATGAGCAGTTCTTC
14,TRBJ2-5,TRBV2,NA,TRBD1,CASSADRGRETQYF,TGTGCCAGCAGTGCCGACAGGGGGCGAGAGACCCAGTACTTC
13,TRBJ1-6,TRBV13,NA,NA,CASSLTRDSPLHF,TGTGCCAGCAGCTTAACCAGGGATTCACCCCTCCACTTT
13,TRBJ2-1,TRBV4-3,NA,NA,CASSHDDRTEQFF,TGCGCCAGCAGCCACGATGACAGGACTGAGCAGTTCTTC
15,TRBJ2-5,TRBV21-1,NA,NA,CASSKLAGGQETQYF,TGTGCCAGCAGCAAGTTGGCGGGAGGCCAAGAGACCCAGTACTTC
15,TRBJ1-5,TRBV28,once,NA,CASSHDIYSNQPQHF,TGTGCCAGCAGCCACGACATTTATAGCAATCAGCCCCAGCATTTT